This T cell receptor beta chain appears in the sequencing data of a study of T cells in Graves' hyperthyroidism and ophthalmopathy. This clonotype was seen ten or more times. The V gene's germline CDR1 is KGHSH and CDR2 LQKENI. Trimming took off 2 bases at V and 0 bases at J, with 14 bases between the two ends. The CDR3 runs to 16 residues. RNA transcripts provided the source from which TCR beta CDR3 regions were amplified. The TCR CDR3 first-round RT-PCR relied on the HTBI primer set. MiXCR was run by TCRdb on the multiplex PCR reads, yielding one entry per CDR3 protein. The sample consists of around 350,000 distinct CDR3 sequences, more than 14% of them appearing once. Patients with uncontrolled infections, other autoimmune diseases, pregnancy or lactation were excluded.

Specimen: blood. The chain recombines TRBV18 with TRBJ2-7, with D tentatively TRBD1 (6 bases). This sequence was found in a young woman with Graves' ophthalmopathy. The DNA of the CDR3 is TGTGCCAGCTCACCAGGCATCAGGGGCTTCTCCTACGAGCAGTACTTC. It specifies CASSPGIRGFSYEQYF.